These 25 T cell receptor beta chains share one sample of origin, sequenced in a study of blood T cell repertoires in COVID-19. Only in-frame clones appear in the TCRdb table, and some are missing; sequencing was by immunoSEQ multiplex PCR. The sample lists fewer than 250,000 clones; approximately 87% were seen once. The specimen was peripheral blood. These receptors all come from a woman in her forties or fifties with acute or convalescent COVID-19.

V usage is TRBV20-1 and J usage is TRBJ2-2, with 8 bases identical to TRBD1. Germline assignment: CDR1 DFQATT and CDR2 SNEGSKA (reference sequence). CDR3 length: 13 amino acids. V gave up 3 bases and J gave up 6 bases; unmatched junction bases: 3. In DNA form, the CDR3 reads TGCAGTGCTAGTGACAGGGGATCCGGGGAGCTGTTTTTT. Translation: CSASDRGSGELFF.

The chain is built from TRBV11-3 and TRBJ2-1; 8 nucleotides align to TRBD1. This CDR3 spans 16 amino acids. V shed 5 bases, J shed 7 bases, and the junction held 13 bases outside the gene matches. Per germline, CDR1 SGHNT and CDR2 YENEEA. CDR3 region: CASSARPGQGGNEQFF. The CDR3 DNA sequence: TGTGCCAGCAGCGCCCGTCCCGGACAGGGTGGTAATGAGCAGTTCTTC.

The V gene is TRBV14, the J gene TRBJ2-3, with 12 bases aligning to TRBD2. The CDR3 is made up of 16 amino acids. CDR1 and CDR2 (germline): SGHDN, FVKESK. Losses at the gene ends were 4 bases for V and 2 bases for J; bases not matched to a gene: 4. This chain's CDR3 is CASSLRLAGATDTQYF. The DNA for the CDR3 is TGTGCCAGCAGCCTAAGACTAGCGGGAGCCACAGATACGCAGTATTTT.

The CDR3 spells CASSPTANIQYF. In nucleotides, the CDR3 is TGCGCCAGCAGCCCGACAGCAAACATTCAGTACTTC. This chain connects TRBV4-1 to TRBJ2-4; D perhaps matches TRBD1 (5 bases). The V end lost 4 bases, the J end lost 6 bases, and 7 bases lay between the germline ends. Per germline, CDR1 MGHRA and CDR2 YSYEKL. The CDR3 spans 12 residues.

The V call is TRBV18, the J call TRBJ2-7, with 7 bases that match TRBD1. The trim removed 5 bases at V and 0 bases at J, leaving 10 bases unmatched. Germline CDR1 and CDR2: KGHSH and LQKENI. The CDR3 covers 16 residues. CDR3 DNA sequence: TGTGCCAGCTCAGTCGGACAGGTTACCACCTCCTACGAGCAGTACTTC. Translated: CASSVGQVTTSYEQYF.

The chain combines TRBV10-3 with TRBJ2-1; TRBD2 might be the D (7 bases). Germline V CDR1 and CDR2: ENHRY, SYGVKD. Trimming cost V 6 bases and J 7 bases, with 16 bases left between them. The CDR3 has 14 amino acids. The DNA of the CDR3 is TGTGCCATCAGATCTCAGGGGAGGGAAAATGAGCAGTTCTTC. It codes for CAIRSQGRENEQFF.

This CDR3 is CASSTTGGPNTEAFF. The CDR3 DNA is TGTGCCAGCTCGACCACGGGGGGGCCGAACACTGAAGCTTTCTTT. The rearrangement joins TRBV18 to TRBJ1-1; D is perhaps TRBD1 (6 bases). CDR1 and CDR2 (germline): KGHSH, LQKENI. V was trimmed by 6 bases and J by 1 base, leaving 15 bases between them. CDR3 length equals 15 residues.

V is TRBV7-9 and J is TRBJ1-3; no definite D call. The ends were cut back, 6 bases at V and 4 bases at J, with 10 bases in the middle. The germline V gene has CDR1 SEHNR and CDR2 FQNEAQ (reference sequence). CDR3 length: 13 residues. The CDR3 DNA follows: TGTGCCAGCAGTCTCGCGAGAGGAAACACCATATATTTT. Its translation: CASSLARGNTIYF.

The rearrangement uses TRBV5-4 and TRBJ2-5; 11 bases fit TRBD2. Germline V gene data show CDR1 as SGHNT and CDR2 as YYREEE (reference sequence). The CDR3 covers 16 residues. Losses at the gene ends were 4 bases for V and 6 bases for J; bases not matched to a gene: 11. The CDR3 is CASSRNIAGGVQTQYF. The CDR3 DNA reads as TGTGCCAGCAGCAGGAACATAGCGGGAGGGGTGCAGACCCAGTACTTC.

This clone was recorded only once. The V gene is TRBV5-1, the J gene TRBJ2-7; D remains ambiguous. In germline, CDR1 is SGHRS, CDR2 YFSETQ. Trimming left V 4 bases short and J 2 bases short, with 13 bases between. This CDR3 is built from 14 residues. The CDR3 region is CASSPTVTTYEQYF. The CDR3 DNA reads TGCGCCAGCAGCCCTACCGTTACTACCTACGAGCAGTACTTC.

The chain recombines TRBV30 with TRBJ1-6, with D uncertain. Germline lookup yields CDR1 GTSNPN and CDR2 SVGIG (reference sequence). CDR3 length: 18 residues. V dropped 3 bases and J dropped 1 base, with 19 bases sitting between them. The CDR3 DNA reads as TGTGCCTGGAGGACCCGGACGGGCCGGAGGTCCTATAATTCACCCCTCCACTTT. Translating gives CAWRTRTGRRSYNSPLHF.

The V call is TRBV7-2, the J call TRBJ2-3; weak D call: TRBD2 (6 bases). The V end lost 5 bases, the J end lost 4 bases, and 25 bases lay between the germline ends. This CDR3 spans 18 amino acids. CDR1 is SGHTA, CDR2 FQGNSA, per germline. Here the CDR3 reads CASSPHPLSGDRSDTQYF. The CDR3 nucleotides are TGTGCCAGCAGCCCACACCCCCTTAGCGGCGACCGATCAGATACGCAGTATTTT.

This sequence joins TRBV24-1 and TRBJ2-1; D unresolved. Germline values: CDR1 KGHDR, CDR2 SFDVKD. The V end was cut by 3 bases, the J end by 0 bases, with 11 bases between. The CDR3 length is 16 residues. The CDR3 loop is CATSDIQASSYNEQFF. In DNA form, the CDR3 reads TGTGCCACCAGTGATATCCAGGCGAGCTCCTACAATGAGCAGTTCTTC.

The J gene is TRBJ1-3, the V gene TRBV11-2; 7 bases are a match to TRBD1. This CDR3 has 16 residues. After removal of 0 bases from V and 2 bases from J, the junction contained 4 bases not matched to a gene. Germline V gene lookup returns CDR1 SGHAT and CDR2 FQNNGV. The CDR3: CASSLEPTGTGNTIYF. The CDR3 DNA is TGTGCCAGCAGCTTAGAACCGACAGGGACTGGAAACACCATATATTTT. The full variable domain, with the rest looked up from reference TRBV11-2 and TRBJ1-3, is EAGVAQSPRYKIIEKRQSVAFWCNPISGHATLYWYQQILGQGPKLLIQFQNNGVVDDSQLPKDRFSAERLKGVDSTLKIQPAKLEDSAVYLCASSLEPTGTGNTIYFGEGSWLTVV.

The chain recombines TRBV23-1 with TRBJ1-1; D remains ambiguous. TRBV23-1 falls under the ORF class, with uncertain function. The CDR3 totals 17 residues. V was clipped by 0 bases and J by 3 bases, with 17 bases between them. CDR3 in DNA: TGCGCCAGCAGTCAATCGTCGGCTGTTACCGGGGACACTGAAGCTTTCTTT. As protein: CASSQSSAVTGDTEAFF.

CDR3 coding DNA: TGTGCCAGCAGCTTGGATCCACAGGGGACAAACACTGAAGCTTTCTTT. Amino acid sequence: CASSLDPQGTNTEAFF. The V and J genes are TRBV5-4 and TRBJ1-1; 7 positions match TRBD1. The CDR3 consists of 16 residues. After removal of 0 bases from V and 2 bases from J, the junction contained 7 bases not matched to a gene. The germline gives CDR1 SGHNT, CDR2 YYREEE (reference sequence). The whole variable domain, filled in from reference TRBV5-4 and TRBJ1-1, reads ETGVTQSPTHLIKTRGQQVTLRCSSQSGHNTVSWYQQALGQGPQFIFQYYREEENGRGNFPPRFSGLQFPNYSSELNVNALELDDSALYLCASSLDPQGTNTEAFFGQGTRLTVV.

The chain recombines TRBV7-6 with TRBJ2-5; 9 bases match TRBD2. The CDR3 runs 15 residues. V shed 6 bases, J shed 2 bases, and the junction held 7 bases outside the gene matches. Germline V gene sequence: CDR1 SGHVS, CDR2 FNYEAQ. CDR3 in amino acids: CASSLRGGGQETQYF. The CDR3 DNA follows: TGTGCCAGCAGTTTGCGGGGGGGCGGACAAGAGACCCAGTACTTC.

The chain carries TRBV12-5 and TRBJ2-4; D is uncertain. This CDR3 is 12 amino acids long. Trimming removed 1 base from V and 9 bases from J, with 7 bases in between. In germline, CDR1 is LGHNT, CDR2 FRNRAP. In DNA, the CDR3 is TGTGCTAGTGGTTTGGGGTTGCGCATTCAGTACTTC. This encodes CASGLGLRIQYF.

The rearrangement joins TRBV4-3 to TRBJ1-3; 7 bases match TRBD1. Germline loops: CDR1 LGHNA, CDR2 YSLEER. The J segment lost 0 bases and the V segment lost 4 bases, leaving 6 bases of the junction unmatched. The CDR3 runs to 16 residues. The CDR3 nucleotides are TGCGCCAGCAGCCGGACGACAGGGACCTCTGGAAACACCATATATTTT. Protein product: CASSRTTGTSGNTIYF.

As to this clone: The sample carries other DNA sequences with the same CDR3. V gene TRBV11-3 combines with J gene TRBJ1-1, with D possibly matching TRBD1 (5 bases). The CDR3 is 13 amino acids. The germline V gene encodes CDR1 SGHNT and CDR2 YENEEA. V was cut by 3 bases and J by 4 bases, with 9 bases left in between. CDR3 sequence (DNA): TGTGCCAGCAGCTTCGCCGGGGGCACTGAAGCTTTCTTT. Translation: CASSFAGGTEAFF. Full variable domain (missing parts from reference TRBV11-3 and TRBJ1-1): EAGVVQSPRYKIIEKKQPVAFWCNPISGHNTLYWYLQNLGQGPELLIRYENEEAVDDSQLPKDRFSAERLKGVDSTLKIQPAELGDSAVYLCASSFAGGTEAFFGQGTRLTVV.

V gene TRBV6-2 or TRBV6-3 combines with J gene TRBJ2-1; 8 bases align to TRBD2. The CDR3 length is 19 residues. The V gene's germline CDR1 is MNHEY and CDR2 SVGEGT. With 4 bases clipped from V and 0 bases from J, the junction kept 14 bases outside the gene matches. The CDR3 reads CASSSLTGGGRSSYNEQFF. CDR3 in DNA: TGTGCCAGCAGTTCGTTGACGGGAGGGGGACGTAGCTCCTACAATGAGCAGTTCTTC.

The chain couples TRBV6-1 to TRBJ2-1; 9 nucleotides agree with TRBD2. Germline trimming cut 4 bases from V and 4 bases from J; bases unmatched to any gene: 8. This CDR3 is built from 16 residues. Germline values: CDR1 MNHNS, CDR2 SASEGT. The CDR3 loop reads CASSAGGRELYNEQFF. The CDR3 bases are TGTGCCAGCAGTGCTGGCGGGAGGGAACTTTACAATGAGCAGTTCTTC.

J is TRBJ2-1 and V is TRBV5-1, with D perhaps TRBD1 (5 bases). The V end was cut by 4 bases, the J end by 4 bases, with 18 bases between. The CDR3 spans 16 residues. Germline loops: CDR1 SGHRS, CDR2 YFSETQ. The CDR3 DNA reads TGCGCCAGCAGCGCGACAGTACTCCAACTATACAATGAGCAGTTCTTC. Protein sequence: CASSATVLQLYNEQFF.

This clone was counted a few times. The V and J genes are TRBV6-5 and TRBJ2-2; possible D gene TRBD1, 6 bases. The CDR3 is 16 residues long. The V end was cut by 0 bases, the J end by 7 bases, with 15 bases between. CDR1 is MNHEY, CDR2 SVGAGI, per germline. The CDR3 sequence is CASSYSQGQRSGELFF. For the CDR3, the DNA is TGTGCCAGCAGTTACTCCCAGGGGCAGCGGAGCGGGGAGCTGTTTTTT.

V gene TRBV13 combines with J gene TRBJ2-5; the D gene is possibly TRBD1 (5 bases). CDR1 is PRHDT, CDR2 FYEKMQ, per germline (reference sequence). Trimming left V 5 bases short and J 5 bases short, with 12 bases between. The CDR3 has 13 residues. The CDR3 sequence is CASSTRQSETQYF. DNA for the CDR3: TGTGCCAGCAGCACCCGACAGTCGGAGACCCAGTACTTC.